This TCR beta chain was identified in a study of T cell repertoires in cytomegalovirus infection. Study-level background: It can be stated that public TCR beta signatures indicated CMV infection as well as a matching HLA type. Study-level results: CMV-specific HLA-C-restricted TCR beta clonotypes dominated the ex vivo response. Individuals carrying CMV plus the relevant HLA were identified by cumulative frequency of public TCR beta families.

This CDR3 contains 15 residues. The ends lost 3 bases at V and 7 bases at J; junction bases unmatched: 8. TCRdb redid the calling of the reads with MiXCR, one entry per CDR3 protein. The repertoire has 450,000 to 600,000 distinct CDR3 sequences, 10% to 12% of them found once; the top ten carry approximately 10%. This clonotype was seen ten or more times. Antigen specificity is unknown. The sequence was collected from a human donor in good health (CMV status not recorded). Some clones in this sample may be carry-over from other donors' samples. V and J are TRBV12-3 or TRBV12-4 and TRBJ2-1, with 8 bases lining up with TRBD2. Sequenced input: PBMCs. The CDR3 DNA reads TGTGCCAGCAGTTTCCCGGGACTAGTTGGTAATGAGCAGTTCTTC. Its translation is CASSFPGLVGNEQFF.